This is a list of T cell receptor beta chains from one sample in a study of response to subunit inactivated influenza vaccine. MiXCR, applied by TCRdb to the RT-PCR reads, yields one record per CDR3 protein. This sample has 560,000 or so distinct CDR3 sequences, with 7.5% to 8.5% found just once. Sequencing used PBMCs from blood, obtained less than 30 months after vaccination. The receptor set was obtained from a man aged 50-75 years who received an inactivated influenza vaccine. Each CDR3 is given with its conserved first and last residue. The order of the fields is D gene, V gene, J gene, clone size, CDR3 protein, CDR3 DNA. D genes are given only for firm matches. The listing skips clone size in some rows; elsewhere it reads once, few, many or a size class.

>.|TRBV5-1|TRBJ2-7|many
CASSPSMSSYEQYF
TGCGCCAGCAGCCCGTCGATGAGCTCCTACGAGCAGTACTTC
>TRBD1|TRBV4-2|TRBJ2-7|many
CASSKGTASSYEQYF
TGTGCCAGCAGCAAAGGGACAGCCTCCTCCTACGAGCAGTACTTC
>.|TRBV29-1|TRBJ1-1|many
CSVEESPHEAFF
TGCAGCGTTGAAGAGTCCCCTCACGAGGCTTTCTTT
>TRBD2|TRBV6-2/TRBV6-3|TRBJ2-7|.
CASSYRREVGYEQYF
TGTGCCAGCAGTTACCGGCGGGAGGTGGGCTACGAGCAGTACTTC
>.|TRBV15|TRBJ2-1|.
CATSRDLSNSYNEQFF
TGTGCCACCAGCAGAGATCTCAGTAACTCCTACAATGAGCAGTTCTTC
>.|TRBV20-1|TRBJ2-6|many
CSARSSGANVLTF
TGCAGTGCTAGGTCCTCTGGGGCCAACGTCCTGACTTTC
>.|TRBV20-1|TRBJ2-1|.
CSAGRSQHEQFF
TGCAGTGCTGGGCGGAGCCAGCATGAGCAGTTCTTC
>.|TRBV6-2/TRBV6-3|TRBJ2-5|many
CASSYFETQYF
TGTGCCAGCAGTTATTTTGAGACCCAGTACTTC
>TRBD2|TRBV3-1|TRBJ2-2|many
CASRVTSGGTWELFF
TGTGCCAGCAGAGTAACTAGCGGGGGGACGTGGGAGCTGTTTTTT
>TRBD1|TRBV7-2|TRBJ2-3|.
CASSLNRGADTQYF
TGTGCCAGCAGCCTAAACAGGGGTGCAGATACGCAGTATTTT
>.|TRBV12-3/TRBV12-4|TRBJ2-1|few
CASRFNYEQFF
TGTGCCAGCCGGTTTAATTATGAGCAGTTCTTC
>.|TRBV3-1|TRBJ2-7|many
CASSQGGPLVYEQYF
TGTGCCAGCAGCCAAGGGGGGCCTTTAGTCTACGAGCAGTACTTC
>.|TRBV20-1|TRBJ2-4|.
CSARPQGPTAKNIQYF
TGCAGTGCTAGACCTCAAGGACCCACAGCCAAAAACATTCAGTACTTC
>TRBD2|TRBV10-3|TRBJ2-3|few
CATSGGRTDTQYF
TGTGCCACGTCCGGCGGGAGGACAGATACGCAGTATTTT
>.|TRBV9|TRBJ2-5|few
CASSTRPWETQYF
TGTGCCAGCAGCACCCGGCCTTGGGAGACCCAGTACTTC
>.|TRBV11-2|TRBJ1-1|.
CASSLEIGGFAEAFF
TGTGCCAGCAGCTTAGAGATCGGGGGCTTTGCTGAAGCTTTCTTT
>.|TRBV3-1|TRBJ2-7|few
CASSQNGPEQYF
TGTGCCAGCAGCCAAAATGGGCCCGAGCAGTACTTC
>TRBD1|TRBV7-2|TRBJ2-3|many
CASSRGTVSTDTQYF
TGTGCCAGCAGCAGAGGGACAGTGAGCACAGATACGCAGTATTTT
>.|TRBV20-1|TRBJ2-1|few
CSARGRTLYNEQFF
TGCAGTGCTAGGGGGCGGACGTTGTACAATGAGCAGTTCTTC
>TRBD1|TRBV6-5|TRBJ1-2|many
CASSYEGQGKYGYTF
TGTGCCAGCAGTTACGAGGGACAGGGGAAGTATGGCTACACCTTC
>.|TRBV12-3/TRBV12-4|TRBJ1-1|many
CASSLSGGQTSEAFF
TGTGCCAGCAGTTTAAGTGGCGGACAGACCTCTGAAGCTTTCTTT
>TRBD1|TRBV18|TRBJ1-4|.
CASSPVDRRRLEANEKLFF
TGTGCCAGCTCACCCGTGGACAGGCGACGATTAGAGGCTAATGAAAAACTGTTTTTT
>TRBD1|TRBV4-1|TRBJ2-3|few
CASSHLGQGIDTQYF
TGCGCCAGCAGCCACCTCGGACAGGGGATAGATACGCAGTATTTT
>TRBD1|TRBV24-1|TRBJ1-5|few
CATSEPGTGLQPQHF
TGTGCCACCAGTGAACCCGGGACAGGGCTTCAGCCCCAGCATTTT
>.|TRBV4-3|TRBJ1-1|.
CASSPDAAADTEAFF
TGCGCCAGCAGCCCCGACGCGGCAGCCGACACTGAAGCTTTCTTT